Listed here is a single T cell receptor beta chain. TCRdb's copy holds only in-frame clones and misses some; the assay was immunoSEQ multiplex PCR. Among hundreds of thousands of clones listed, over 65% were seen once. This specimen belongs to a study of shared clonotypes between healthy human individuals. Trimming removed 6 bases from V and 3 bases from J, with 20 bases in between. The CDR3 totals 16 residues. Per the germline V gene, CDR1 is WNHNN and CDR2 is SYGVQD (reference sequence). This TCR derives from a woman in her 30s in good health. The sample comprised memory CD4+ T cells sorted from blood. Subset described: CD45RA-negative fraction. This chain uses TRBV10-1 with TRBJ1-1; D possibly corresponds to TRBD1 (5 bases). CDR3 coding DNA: TGCGCCAGCAGCGCGGGGCGGGTAGTACCGGACACTGAAGCTTTCTTT. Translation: CASSAGRVVPDTEAFF.